Included here is one T cell receptor beta chain sequence, with context. These data come from a study of shared clonotypes between healthy human individuals. Germline V lookup: CDR1 SGDLS, CDR2 YYNGEE. This CDR3 is built from 16 residues. Between the trimmed V and J ends, which lost 4 bases and 4 bases, there was a span of 18 bases. Some clones are missing from TCRdb's copy, which holds only in-frame ones; the method was immunoSEQ multiplex PCR. The repertoire consists of roughly 2 million clones, with roughly 95% occurring once and the leading ten covering more than 0.1%. V is TRBV9 and J is TRBJ2-1; D might be TRBD1 (5 bases). The TCR originated in a man in his late teens or twenties in good health. Sequencing input: naive CD4+ T cells sorted from blood. Subset reported: CD45RA+ positively selected. CDR3 sequence reads: CASSPWTSPNYNEQFF. The DNA of the CDR3 is TGTGCCAGCAGCCCTTGGACAAGTCCAAATTACAATGAGCAGTTCTTC.